These 4 T cell receptor beta chains were all obtained from the same sample, sequenced in a study of blood T cell repertoires in COVID-19. The assay was immunoSEQ multiplex PCR, and TCRdb's table has in-frame clones only and misses some. The sample lists hundreds of thousands of clones, 70% to 90% occurring once. Sequencing was performed on peripheral blood. These TCRs come from a woman younger than 45 with active or convalescent COVID-19.

CDR3 bases: TGTGCCAGCAGCGCAACAGGGTGGTCCTACAATGAGCAGTTCTTC. Translating gives CASSATGWSYNEQFF. The chain uses TRBV7-2 and TRBJ2-1; D might be TRBD1 (6 bases). The CDR3 extends over 15 amino acids. Trimming stripped 5 bases from V and 1 base from J, with 12 bases between. CDR1 SGHTA and CDR2 FQGNSA come from the germline V gene.

The chain couples TRBV5-6 to TRBJ2-2; TRBD1 is a possible D gene (5 bases). V lost 1 base and J lost 1, with 5 bases in between. The CDR3 is 14 amino acids. Germline CDR1 SGHDT, CDR2 YYEEEE. CDR3 sequence (DNA): TGTGCCAGCAGCTTGCAGGGGAACACCGGGGAGCTGTTTTTT. Translated: CASSLQGNTGELFF.

J is TRBJ1-1 and V is TRBV10-2; the D gene is possibly TRBD1 (6 bases). Between the trimmed V and J ends, which lost 6 bases and 4 bases, there was a span of 9 bases. The CDR3 is made up of 12 amino acids. Germline lookup yields CDR1 WSHSY and CDR2 SAAADI. The CDR3 region is CASRQGATEAFF. The CDR3 DNA reads as TGCGCCAGCAGACAGGGAGCCACTGAAGCTTTCTTT.

The chain joins TRBV6-6 to TRBJ1-6; D uncertain. The V gene lost 7 bases and the J gene lost 0 bases, with 19 bases spanning the gap. This CDR3 is built from 18 residues. Germline CDR1 MNHNY, CDR2 SVGAGI (reference sequence). CDR3 DNA: TGTGCCAGCAATCGAATGGCCGGGGAGAGCTCCTATAATTCACCCCTCCACTTT. Protein sequence: CASNRMAGESSYNSPLHF.